What follows are 18 T cell receptor beta chains derived from one specimen sequenced in a study of PD-1 blockade in classical Hodgkin lymphoma. The time point: cycle 4 day 1 (C4D1), after more than five weeks of nivolumab. After autologous stem cell transplantation all patients relapsed, and prior brentuximab vedotin exposure differed between cohorts. Method: immunoSEQ multiplex PCR; TCRdb's copy keeps in-frame clones and lacks some. The sample lists 100,000 or so clones, approximately 89% occurring once. The specimen was peripheral blood mononuclear cells (PBMCs), collected before the fourth cycle of nivolumab. The receptors originated from a human donor with classical Hodgkin lymphoma.

The V gene is TRBV7-9, the J gene TRBJ2-7; D unresolved. This CDR3 is built from 13 residues. Trimming pared 3 bases from V and 2 bases from J, leaving 8 bases between. CDR1 SEHNR and CDR2 FQNEAQ come from the germline V gene (reference sequence). The CDR3 here is CASSLGGTYEQYF. Here the CDR3 DNA reads TGTGCCAGCAGCTTGGGTGGGACCTACGAGCAGTACTTC.

V gene TRBV7-9 combines with J gene TRBJ1-1; unclear D gene. The V end lost 6 bases, the J end lost 8 bases, and 19 bases lay between the germline ends. Looked up from germline, CDR1 is SEHNR and CDR2 is FQNEAQ (reference sequence). This CDR3 contains 14 residues. This CDR3 reads CASSFPERRREAFF. Here the CDR3 DNA reads TGTGCCAGCAGTTTTCCCGAGAGGAGGAGGGAAGCTTTCTTT.

The CDR3 sequence is CASSLGPGFGYGYTF. The CDR3 DNA sequence: TGTGCCAGCAGTTTAGGTCCGGGGTTCGGCTATGGCTACACCTTC. The V call is TRBV27, the J call TRBJ1-2, with no clear D. The CDR3 is made up of 15 amino acids. V shed 2 bases and J shed 4 bases, with 14 bases lying between them. Germline V gene data show CDR1 as MNHEY and CDR2 as SMNVEV (reference sequence).

This rearrangement joins TRBV2 to TRBJ1-2, with TRBD1 as a possible D gene (5 bases). The CDR3 is 15 residues long. CDR1 is SNHLY and CDR2 is FYNNEI in the germline V gene. Trimming left V 2 bases short and J 3 bases short, with 13 bases between. CDR3 in amino acids: CASSESGAKDYGYTF. The CDR3 DNA sequence: TGTGCCAGCAGTGAAAGTGGGGCGAAGGACTATGGCTACACCTTC.

The chain has TRBV6-1 and TRBJ2-3, with D tentatively TRBD1 (6 bases). The germline gives CDR1 MNHNS, CDR2 SASEGT. The CDR3 covers 12 residues. Trimming took 1 base from V and 8 from J, leaving 7 bases between them. The CDR3 DNA reads TGTGCCAGCAGTGAAGGGGGGCTTACGCAGTATTTT. Residues: CASSEGGLTQYF.

The gene calls are TRBV7-9 and TRBJ1-2, with TRBD1 matching 11 bases. J gave up 0 bases and V 5 bases, and 8 bases lay outside the gene matches. There are 17 residues in the CDR3. Germline V gene data show CDR1 as SEHNR and CDR2 as FQNEAQ (reference sequence). The CDR3 protein is CASSRTDRGLANYGYTF. The CDR3 DNA is TGTGCCAGCAGCCGTACGGACAGGGGGCTAGCTAACTATGGCTACACCTTC.

The chain employs TRBV7-2 and TRBJ2-7, with D perhaps TRBD1 or TRBD2 (5 bases each). The CDR3 loop spans 16 amino acids. Germline V gene data show CDR1 as SGHTA and CDR2 as FQGNSA. V was pared by 4 bases and J by 2 bases, with 18 bases between. The CDR3 sequence is CASSSRGGYTTYEQYF. CDR3 DNA sequence: TGTGCCAGCAGCTCACGGGGCGGTTATACCACCTACGAGCAGTACTTC.

The rearrangement links TRBV10-2 to TRBJ2-4; TRBD2 agrees at 15 bases. CDR3 length: 19 amino acids. From germline, CDR1 is WSHSY and CDR2 SAAADI. V was clipped by 0 bases and J by 3 bases; unmatched bases: 6. In DNA, the CDR3 is TGCGCCAGCAGTGAGTCGGGACTAGCGGGAGGATCGGGCAAAAACATTCAGTACTTC. It encodes CASSESGLAGGSGKNIQYF.

J is TRBJ1-1 and V is TRBV5-1; 8 nucleotides agree with TRBD1. V was pared by 4 bases and J by 6 bases, with 5 bases of the junction left unmatched. Germline loops: CDR1 SGHRS, CDR2 YFSETQ. The CDR3 is 13 residues long. The CDR3 nucleotides are TGCGCCAGCAGCCCGGACAGGGTAGCTGAAGCTTTCTTT. It yields the protein CASSPDRVAEAFF.

The CDR3 nucleotides read TGTGCCAGCGGAACCGGCCTTCTTAGAGATAGCAATCAGCCCCAGCATTTT. As protein: CASGTGLLRDSNQPQHF. The chain uses TRBV28 and TRBJ1-5; D uncertain. The CDR3 is 17 residues long. Germline CDR1 MDHEN, CDR2 SYDVKM. V dropped 8 bases and J dropped 0 bases, with 20 bases sitting between them.

The rearrangement links TRBV4-1 to TRBJ2-7; TRBD1 matches 9 bases. The CDR3 is 15 amino acids. Unmatched junction bases numbered 6, after V lost 1 base and J lost 5 bases. In germline, CDR1 is MGHRA, CDR2 YSYEKL. The DNA for the CDR3 is TGCGCCAGCAGCCAAGGGGGACAGGGTGCCCACGAGCAGTACTTC. It translates to CASSQGGQGAHEQYF.

DNA of the CDR3: TGTGCCTGTCTTGGGACAGGCGGAAATTCACCCCTCCACTTT. It encodes CACLGTGGNSPLHF. V and J are TRBV30 and TRBJ1-6, with 8 bases aligning to TRBD1. Germline trimming cut 6 bases from V and 7 bases from J; bases unmatched to any gene: 8. Germline-derived CDR1 and CDR2 are GTSNPN and SVGIG (reference sequence). The CDR3 loop spans 14 amino acids.

This sequence joins TRBV2 and TRBJ2-3; 14 bases align to TRBD2. Losses at the gene ends were 8 bases for V and 1 base for J; bases not matched to a gene: 11. From germline, CDR1 is SNHLY and CDR2 FYNNEI. The CDR3 is 18 residues long. This CDR3 reads CASGTSGRGRSGTDTQYF. CDR3 bases: TGTGCCAGCGGGACTAGCGGGAGAGGGCGGTCGGGCACAGATACGCAGTATTTT. The complete variable domain, with remaining parts taken from reference TRBV2 and TRBJ2-3, reads EPEVTQTPSHQVTQMGQEVILRCVPISNHLYFYWYRQILGQKVEFLVSFYNNEISEKSEIFDDQFSVERPDGSNFTLKIRSTKLEDSAMYFCASGTSGRGRSGTDTQYFGPGTRLTVL.

V and J are TRBV6-6 and TRBJ2-3; D gene unclear. This CDR3 is built from 13 residues. The ends were cut back, 0 bases at V and 0 bases at J, with 1 base in the middle. The germline V gene encodes CDR1 MNHNY and CDR2 SVGAGI (reference sequence). The CDR3 bases are TGTGCCAGCAGTTACTCTAGCACAGATACGCAGTATTTT. Translation: CASSYSSTDTQYF.

This clone was seen just once. The V call is TRBV13, the J call TRBJ2-3; D gene unclear. V dropped 8 bases and J dropped 0 bases, with 18 bases sitting between them. Germline loops: CDR1 PRHDT, CDR2 FYEKMQ (reference sequence). The CDR3 totals 16 residues. CDR3 sequence (DNA): TGTGCCAGCTCGAACTCGGGCTCCTCTAGCACAGATACGCAGTATTTT. Its translation is CASSNSGSSSTDTQYF.

This rearrangement joins TRBV5-4 to TRBJ1-1, with D possibly TRBD1 on 5 matching bases. V was trimmed by 2 bases and J by 0 bases, leaving 17 bases between them. This CDR3 contains 17 residues. Germline V CDR1 and CDR2: SGHNT, YYREEE (reference sequence). CDR3 bases: TGTGCCAGCAGCTTTGACAGAGCTGCCTTTATGAACACTGAAGCTTTCTTT. It encodes CASSFDRAAFMNTEAFF. The entire variable domain, with the rest obtained from reference TRBV5-4 and TRBJ1-1, is as follows: ETGVTQSPTHLIKTRGQQVTLRCSSQSGHNTVSWYQQALGQGPQFIFQYYREEENGRGNFPPRFSGLQFPNYSSELNVNALELDDSALYLCASSFDRAAFMNTEAFFGQGTRLTVV.

The chain combines TRBV4-3 with TRBJ2-2, with TRBD1 matching over 8 bases. The V segment lost 4 bases and the J segment 2 bases; nucleotides outside the gene matches: 3. This CDR3 has 15 amino acids. The V gene's germline CDR1 is LGHNA and CDR2 YSLEER. Written as DNA, the CDR3 is TGCGCCAGCAGCCCTGGACAGGGTAACACCGGGGAGCTGTTTTTT. This encodes CASSPGQGNTGELFF.

The chain links TRBV19 to TRBJ1-4, with D maybe TRBD1 (6 bases). The ends were cut back, 6 bases at V and 6 bases at J, with 14 bases in the middle. This CDR3 has 14 residues. Germline V lookup: CDR1 LNHDA, CDR2 SQIVND (reference sequence). DNA of the CDR3: TGTGCCAGTAGGACGGGGGGCGGTGATGAAAAACTGTTTTTT. It codes for CASRTGGGDEKLFF.